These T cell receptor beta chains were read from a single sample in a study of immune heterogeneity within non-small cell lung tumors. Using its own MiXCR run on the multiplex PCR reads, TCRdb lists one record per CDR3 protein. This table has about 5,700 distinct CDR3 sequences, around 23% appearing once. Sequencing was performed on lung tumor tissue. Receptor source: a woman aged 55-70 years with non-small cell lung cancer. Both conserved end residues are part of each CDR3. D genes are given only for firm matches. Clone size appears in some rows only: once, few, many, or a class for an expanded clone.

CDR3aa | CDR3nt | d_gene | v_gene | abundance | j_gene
CASSASGLAGAPGELFF | TGTGCCAGCAGCGCATCGGGACTAGCGGGAGCCCCCGGGGAGCTGTTTTTT | TRBD2 | TRBV9 | many | TRBJ2-2
CASSLRGQTSSPLHF | TGTGCCAGCAGCTTACGGGGACAAACTTCTTCACCCCTCCACTTT | - | TRBV7-2 | - | TRBJ1-6
CSARGGRNYGYTF | TGCAGCGCCCGGGGAGGCCGCAACTATGGCTACACCTTC | - | TRBV29-1 | few | TRBJ1-2
CASSPELGLNTF | TGTGCCAGCAGCCCAGAATTGGGGCTTAACACCTTC | - | TRBV7-9 | medium-sized | TRBJ1-2
CASSRGTSWPYNEQFF | TGTGCCAGCAGTCGTGGGACTAGCTGGCCCTACAATGAGCAGTTCTTC | TRBD2 | TRBV12-3/TRBV12-4 | medium-sized | TRBJ2-1
CASSYRGGGGGDTQYF | TGTGCCAGCAGTTACCGAGGCGGGGGGGGCGGTGATACGCAGTATTTT | TRBD2 | TRBV6-5 | many | TRBJ2-3
CASSRGGSTDTQYF | TGTGCCAGTAGTAGAGGGGGTAGCACAGATACGCAGTATTTT | - | TRBV19 | medium-sized | TRBJ2-3
CASRAVMNTEAFF | TGTGCCAGCAGAGCCGTCATGAACACTGAAGCTTTCTTT | - | TRBV3-1 | few | TRBJ1-1
CASSTETSRHTDTQYF | TGTGCCAGTAGTACCGAGACTAGCCGACACACAGATACGCAGTATTTT | TRBD2 | TRBV19 | medium-sized | TRBJ2-3
CAWSVSHSGNTIYF | TGTGCCTGGAGCGTGAGTCACTCTGGAAACACCATATATTTT | - | TRBV30 | medium-sized | TRBJ1-3
CATRNGGVGELFF | TGTGCCACCCGTAACGGGGGCGTCGGGGAGCTGTTTTTT | - | TRBV28 | medium-sized | TRBJ2-2
CASSLASAGRSGSGANVLTF | TGTGCCAGCAGCTTAGCATCGGCAGGGAGGTCGGGGTCTGGGGCCAACGTCCTGACTTTC | - | TRBV7-2 | medium-sized | TRBJ2-6
CAWSNSEKLFF | TGTGCCTGGAGTAACTCTGAAAAACTGTTTTTT | - | TRBV30 | - | TRBJ1-4
CASFDRGWIHYGYTF | TGTGCCAGTTTCGACAGGGGGTGGATTCACTATGGCTACACCTTC | TRBD1 | TRBV28 | medium-sized | TRBJ1-2
CAVKGPNTGELFF | TGTGCCGTAAAGGGACCGAACACCGGGGAGCTGTTTTTT | - | TRBV30 | - | TRBJ2-2
CASRVPGSNNSPLHF | TGTGCCAGCAGAGTCCCGGGCAGTAATAATTCACCCCTCCACTTT | - | TRBV28 | many | TRBJ1-6
CASRRGGGTDTQYF | TGTGCCAGCAGAAGGGGGGGGGGGACAGATACGCAGTATTTT | - | TRBV6-5 | few | TRBJ2-3
CSAVLRGNSNQPQHF | TGCAGTGCTGTCCTCAGGGGCAATAGCAATCAGCCCCAGCATTTT | - | TRBV20-1 | medium-sized | TRBJ1-5
CASRTGQGAGTDTQYF | TGTGCCAGCAGGACAGGACAGGGGGCTGGTACAGATACGCAGTATTTT | TRBD1 | TRBV5-4 | many | TRBJ2-3
CASSPTSGRTKNEQFF | TGTGCCAGCAGCCCTACTAGCGGGAGGACGAAAAATGAGCAGTTCTTC | TRBD2 | TRBV7-9 | - | TRBJ2-1
CASTGGNSRYNEQFF | TGTGCCAGCACCGGGGGAAATAGCAGATACAATGAGCAGTTCTTC | - | TRBV28 | medium-sized | TRBJ2-1
CSVGQGTDEQYF | TGCAGCGTCGGACAGGGGACCGACGAGCAGTACTTC | TRBD1 | TRBV29-1 | medium-sized | TRBJ2-7
CATHGRGSYNSPLHF | TGTGCCACCCACGGGAGAGGGTCTTATAATTCACCCCTCCACTTT | - | TRBV27 | medium-sized | TRBJ1-6
CASTLAGVLGLNSYNEQFF | TGTGCCAGCACCCTAGCGGGAGTCTTAGGGCTAAACTCCTACAATGAGCAGTTCTTC | TRBD2 | TRBV5-5 | few | TRBJ2-1
CASSPGTGAINEQFF | TGTGCCAGCAGCCCCGGGACAGGGGCGATTAATGAGCAGTTCTTC | TRBD1 | TRBV3-1 | many | TRBJ2-1
CASSRGGLVSNEQFF | TGTGCCAGTAGTAGGGGAGGACTCGTCAGCAATGAGCAGTTCTTC | - | TRBV19 | - | TRBJ2-1
CASSRPGLAGGTDTQYF | TGTGCCAGCAGTAGACCGGGACTAGCGGGAGGCACAGATACGCAGTATTTT | TRBD2 | TRBV5-6 | many | TRBJ2-3
CASSLGRETQYF | TGTGCCAGCAGTTTAGGGAGAGAGACCCAGTACTTC | - | TRBV12-3/TRBV12-4 | many | TRBJ2-5
CASSSTGAENTEAFF | TGTGCCAGCAGCTCGACAGGGGCCGAGAACACTGAAGCTTTCTTT | TRBD1 | TRBV11-2 | - | TRBJ1-1
CASSQELGETQYF | TGTGCCAGCAGCCAAGAACTGGGGGAGACCCAGTACTTC | - | TRBV14 | - | TRBJ2-5
CASSSRTVHSNQPQHF | TGTGCCAGCAGCTCCCGGACGGTTCATAGCAATCAGCCCCAGCATTTT | - | TRBV5-8 | medium-sized | TRBJ1-5
CSSSPYGQGITEAFF | TGTTCCAGCAGCCCCTACGGACAGGGAATCACTGAAGCTTTCTTT | TRBD1 | TRBV5-6 | few | TRBJ1-1
CASSGPGLGGTQYF | TGTGCCAGCAGCGGCCCGGGACTGGGGGGGACCCAGTACTTC | - | TRBV11-2 | few | TRBJ2-5
CATSPSTTSYEQYF | TGCGCCACCTCCCCCAGTACCACCTCCTACGAGCAGTACTTC | - | TRBV5-1 | medium-sized | TRBJ2-7
CSVGLAGGRGLDTQYF | TGCAGCGTTGGGCTAGCGGGAGGGCGAGGGCTAGATACGCAGTATTTT | TRBD2 | TRBV29-1 | many | TRBJ2-3
CASSVGTGRFYEQYF | TGTGCCAGCAGCGTAGGGACAGGCCGATTTTACGAGCAGTACTTC | TRBD1 | TRBV9 | many | TRBJ2-7
CASSPRDYPFF | TGTGCCAGCAGTCCCAGAGACTACCCTTTCTTT | - | TRBV28 | medium-sized | TRBJ1-1
CASSSTGGTTEQYF | TGCGCCAGCAGCTCCACAGGTGGTACTACCGAGCAGTACTTC | - | TRBV5-1 | medium-sized | TRBJ2-7
CASKQGGGLGQYF | TGTGCCAGCAAACAGGGCGGCGGTCTCGGGCAGTACTTC | - | TRBV7-2 | medium-sized | TRBJ2-7
CASSQEGGSYEQYF | TGTGCCAGCAGTCAAGAGGGCGGGTCCTACGAGCAGTACTTC | - | TRBV6-2/TRBV6-3 | medium-sized | TRBJ2-7
CSARVGRDREGGELFF | TGCAGTGCTAGAGTTGGTCGGGACAGAGAAGGCGGGGAGCTGTTTTTT | TRBD1 | TRBV20-1 | medium-sized | TRBJ2-2
CASSPNYPQLGELFF | TGTGCCAGCAGCCCCAACTACCCCCAGCTCGGGGAGCTGTTTTTT | - | TRBV7-9 | - | TRBJ2-2
CSARLGGYAFF | TGCAGTGCTAGATTAGGGGGGTACGCTTTCTTT | - | TRBV20-1 | medium-sized | TRBJ1-1
CASRPTSGDQETQYF | TGCGCCAGCAGGCCCACTAGCGGGGACCAAGAGACCCAGTACTTC | TRBD2 | TRBV4-1 | - | TRBJ2-5